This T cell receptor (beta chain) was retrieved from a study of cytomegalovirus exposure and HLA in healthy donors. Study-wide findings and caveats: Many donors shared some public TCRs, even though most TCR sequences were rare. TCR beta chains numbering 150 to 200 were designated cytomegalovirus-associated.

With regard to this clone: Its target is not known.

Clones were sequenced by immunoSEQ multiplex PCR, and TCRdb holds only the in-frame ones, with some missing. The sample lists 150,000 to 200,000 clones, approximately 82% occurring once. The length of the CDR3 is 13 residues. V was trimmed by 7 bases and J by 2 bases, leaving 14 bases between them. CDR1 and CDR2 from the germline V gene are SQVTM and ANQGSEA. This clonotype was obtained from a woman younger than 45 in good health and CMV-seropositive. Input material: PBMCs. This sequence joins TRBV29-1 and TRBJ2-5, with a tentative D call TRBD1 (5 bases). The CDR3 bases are TGCAGCGCCTTCCAAAAGGGGCAAGAGACCCAGTACTTC. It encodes CSAFQKGQETQYF.